This T cell receptor (beta chain) derives from a study of cytomegalovirus exposure and HLA in healthy donors. Whole-study context: Some 85 million unique TCRs from HLA-typed donors were held in an early data release.

Germline lookup yields CDR1 SQVTM and CDR2 ANQGSEA. V shed 4 bases and J shed 0 bases, with 7 bases lying between them. The CDR3 loop spans 12 amino acids. In the case of this clone: The antigen is unknown.

The study, taken as a whole, reports: A previous analysis found most TCR beta V segments productive roughly 87% or roughly 30% of the time. Presence/absence analyses assumed roughly uniform sequencing depth across donors, which may not hold. Owing to their indistinguishability, certain V segments, notably TRBV6-2 and TRBV6-3, were excluded.

The PCR had 60 Vbeta and 13 Jbeta primers. Assay: immunoSEQ multiplex PCR; the TCRdb copy retains only in-frame clones and omits some. The sample consists of 170,000 or so clones, around 80% of them appearing once. The chain employs TRBV29-1 and TRBJ2-7; perhaps TRBD2 as D (5 bases). Sequencing was performed on PBMCs. The source of this sequence is a man younger than 40 in good health and CMV-seropositive. The chain's CDR3 is CSVAGGSYEQYF. The CDR3 DNA reads as TGCAGCGTTGCAGGAGGCTCCTACGAGCAGTACTTC.